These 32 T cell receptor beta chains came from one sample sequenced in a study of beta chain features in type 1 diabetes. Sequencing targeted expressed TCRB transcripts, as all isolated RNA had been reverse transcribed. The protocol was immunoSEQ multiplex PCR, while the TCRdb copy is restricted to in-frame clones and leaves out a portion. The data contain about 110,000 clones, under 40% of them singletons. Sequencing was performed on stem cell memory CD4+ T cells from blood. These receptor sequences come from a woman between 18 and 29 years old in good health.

The CDR3 coding sequence is TGTGCCAGCAGTTTACCTGTTCTAATCCCCCAGCATTTT. Its protein is CASSLPVLIPQHF. V gene TRBV28 combines with J gene TRBJ1-5; no clear D gene. The V gene's germline CDR1 is MDHEN and CDR2 SYDVKM. CDR3 length: 13 residues. Trimming stripped 2 bases from V and 10 bases from J, with 12 bases between.

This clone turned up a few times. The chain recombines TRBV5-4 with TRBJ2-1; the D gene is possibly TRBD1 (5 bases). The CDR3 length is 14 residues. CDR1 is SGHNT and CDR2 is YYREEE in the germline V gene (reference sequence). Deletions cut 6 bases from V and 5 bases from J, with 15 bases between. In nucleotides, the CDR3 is TGTGCCAGCACTAGTCGCGAAGGGGACAATGAGCAGTTCTTC. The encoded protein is CASTSREGDNEQFF.

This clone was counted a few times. The CDR3 loop reads CASSPRWTSGGGETQYF. The CDR3 DNA reads as TGTGCCAGCAGCCCTAGATGGACTAGCGGGGGTGGCGAGACCCAGTACTTC. The rearrangement links TRBV9 to TRBJ2-5, with 13 bases lining up with TRBD2. V lost 4 bases and J lost 5; bases outside the gene matches: 11. Germline V CDR1 and CDR2: SGDLS, YYNGEE. CDR3 length: 17 residues.

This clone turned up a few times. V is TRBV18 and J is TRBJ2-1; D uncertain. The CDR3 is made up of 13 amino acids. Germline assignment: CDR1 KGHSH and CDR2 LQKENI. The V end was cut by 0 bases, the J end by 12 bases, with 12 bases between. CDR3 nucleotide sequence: TGTGCCAGCTCACCACCGCAGACTCCCCGGCAGTTCTTC. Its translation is CASSPPQTPRQFF.

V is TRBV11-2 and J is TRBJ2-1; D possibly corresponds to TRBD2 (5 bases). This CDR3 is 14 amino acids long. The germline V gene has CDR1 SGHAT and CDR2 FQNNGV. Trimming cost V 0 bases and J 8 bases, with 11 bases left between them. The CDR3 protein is CASSLDLRADEQFF. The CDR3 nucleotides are TGTGCCAGCAGCTTAGATCTGAGGGCTGATGAGCAGTTCTTC.

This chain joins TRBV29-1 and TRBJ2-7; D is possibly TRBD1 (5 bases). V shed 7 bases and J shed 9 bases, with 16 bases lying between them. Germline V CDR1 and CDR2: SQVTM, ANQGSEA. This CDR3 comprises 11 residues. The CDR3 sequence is CSAALTGRQYF. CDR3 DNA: TGCAGCGCAGCCTTAACAGGCCGGCAGTACTTC.

For the CDR3, the DNA is TGTGCCAGCAGCGTAAGTTTGGGGACTAGCCTTCGCTCCTACAATGAGCAGTTCTTC. Translating it yields CASSVSLGTSLRSYNEQFF. The chain uses TRBV9 and TRBJ2-1; 9 nucleotides align to TRBD2. With V trimmed by 1 base and J by 0 bases, 11 bases remained unmatched. Germline V CDR1 and CDR2: SGDLS, YYNGEE. The CDR3 consists of 19 residues.

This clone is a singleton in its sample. This CDR3 reads CSARVTGGFTF. CDR3 sequence (DNA): TGCAGTGCTAGAGTAACAGGGGGGTTCACCTTC. The rearrangement links TRBV20-1 to TRBJ1-2; TRBD1 aligns across 8 bases. V shed 1 base, J shed 13 bases, and the junction held 5 bases outside the gene matches. The CDR3 is made up of 11 amino acids. CDR1 and CDR2 from the germline V gene are DFQATT and SNEGSKA (reference sequence).

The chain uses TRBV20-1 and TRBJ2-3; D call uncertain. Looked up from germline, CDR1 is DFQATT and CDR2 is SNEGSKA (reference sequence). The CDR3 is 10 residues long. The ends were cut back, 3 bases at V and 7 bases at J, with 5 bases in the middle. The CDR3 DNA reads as TGCAGTGCTAGGGGCAATACGCAGTATTTT. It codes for CSARGNTQYF.

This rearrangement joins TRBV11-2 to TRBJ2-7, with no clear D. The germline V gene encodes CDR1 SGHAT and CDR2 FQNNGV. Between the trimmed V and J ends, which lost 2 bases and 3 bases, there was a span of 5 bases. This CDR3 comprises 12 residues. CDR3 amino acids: CASSLRVYEQYF. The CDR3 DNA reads TGTGCCAGCAGCTTACGGGTCTACGAGCAGTACTTC.

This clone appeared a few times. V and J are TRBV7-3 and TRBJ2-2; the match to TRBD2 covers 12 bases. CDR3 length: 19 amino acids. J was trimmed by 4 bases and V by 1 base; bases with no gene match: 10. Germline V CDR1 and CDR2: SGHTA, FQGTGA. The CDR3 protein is CASSLIGLAGLAVTGELFF. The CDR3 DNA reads TGTGCCAGCAGCTTAATAGGACTAGCGGGATTAGCGGTCACCGGGGAGCTGTTTTTT.

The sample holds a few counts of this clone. CDR3 nucleotide sequence: TGTGCCAGTAGTATAAGGCTAGCGGGGAGCGAGCAGTTCTTC. Residues: CASSIRLAGSEQFF. V gene TRBV19 combines with J gene TRBJ2-1; 9 bases agree with TRBD2. The V and J ends lost 2 bases and 10 bases, in that order; junction bases with no gene match: 6. The CDR3 contains 14 residues. Germline V gives CDR1 LNHDA, CDR2 SQIVND (reference sequence).

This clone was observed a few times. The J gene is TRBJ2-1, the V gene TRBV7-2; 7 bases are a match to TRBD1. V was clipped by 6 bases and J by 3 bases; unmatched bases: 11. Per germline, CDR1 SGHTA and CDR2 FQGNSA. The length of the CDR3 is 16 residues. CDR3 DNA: TGTGCCAGCAGGCCAGGACAGGCCGTACTCTACAATGAGCAGTTCTTC. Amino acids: CASRPGQAVLYNEQFF. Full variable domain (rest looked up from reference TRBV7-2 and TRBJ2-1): GAGVSQSPSNKVTEKGKDVELRCDPISGHTALYWYRQSLGQGLEFLIYFQGNSAPDKSGLPSDRFSAERTGGSVSTLTIQRTQQEDSAVYLCASRPGQAVLYNEQFFGPGTRLTVL.

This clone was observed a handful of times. CDR3 residues: CASSYYSTGANVLTF. The DNA for the CDR3 is TGTGCCAGCAGCTATTATAGTACTGGGGCCAACGTCCTGACTTTC. J is TRBJ2-6 and V is TRBV7-9; unclear D gene. The length of the CDR3 is 15 residues. With 4 bases removed from V and 2 bases from J, the gap between germline ends came to 9 bases. From germline, CDR1 is SEHNR and CDR2 FQNEAQ (reference sequence).

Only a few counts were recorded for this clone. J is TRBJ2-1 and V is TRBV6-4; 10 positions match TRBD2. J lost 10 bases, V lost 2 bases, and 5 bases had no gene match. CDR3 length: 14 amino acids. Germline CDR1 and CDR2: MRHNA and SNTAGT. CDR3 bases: TGTGCCAGCAGTGACATGGGACTAGCGAGCGAGCAGTTCTTC. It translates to CASSDMGLASEQFF.

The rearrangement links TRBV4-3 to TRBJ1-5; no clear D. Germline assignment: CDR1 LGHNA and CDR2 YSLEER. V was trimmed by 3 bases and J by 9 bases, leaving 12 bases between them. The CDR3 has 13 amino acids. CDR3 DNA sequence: TGCGCCAGCAGCCAGAGCCCCGCTGGGCCCCAGCATTTT. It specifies CASSQSPAGPQHF.

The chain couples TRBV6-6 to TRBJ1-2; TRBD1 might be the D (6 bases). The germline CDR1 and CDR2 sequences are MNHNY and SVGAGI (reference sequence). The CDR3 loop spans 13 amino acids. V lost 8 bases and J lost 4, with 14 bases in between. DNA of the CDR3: TGTGCCAGCGGACAACAGGGCGGCTATGGCTACACCTTC. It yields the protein CASGQQGGYGYTF.

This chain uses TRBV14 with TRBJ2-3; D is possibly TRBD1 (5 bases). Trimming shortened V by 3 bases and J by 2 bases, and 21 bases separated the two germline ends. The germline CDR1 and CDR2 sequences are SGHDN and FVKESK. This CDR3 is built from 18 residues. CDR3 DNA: TGTGCCAGCAGCCAGACTCAGGGTTTCCGGAGATTCACAGATACGCAGTATTTT. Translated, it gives CASSQTQGFRRFTDTQYF.

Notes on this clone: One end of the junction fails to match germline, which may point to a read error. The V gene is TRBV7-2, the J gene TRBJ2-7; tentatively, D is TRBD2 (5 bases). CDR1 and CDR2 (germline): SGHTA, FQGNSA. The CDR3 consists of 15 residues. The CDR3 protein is CASSSRRMASDEQYF. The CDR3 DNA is TGTGCCAGCAGCTCCCGGAGGATGGCCTCCGACGAGCAGTACTTC.

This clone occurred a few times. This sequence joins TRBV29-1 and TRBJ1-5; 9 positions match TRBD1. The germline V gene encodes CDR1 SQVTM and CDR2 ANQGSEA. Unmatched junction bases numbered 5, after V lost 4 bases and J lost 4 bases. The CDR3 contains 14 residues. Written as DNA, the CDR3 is TGCAGCGTTGCGGCGGACAGGGGTAATCAGCCCCAGCATTTT. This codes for CSVAADRGNQPQHF. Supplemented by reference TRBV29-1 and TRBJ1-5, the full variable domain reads SAVISQKPSRDICQRGTSLTIQCQVDSQVTMMFWYRQQPGQSLTLIATANQGSEATYESGFVIDKFPISRPNLTFSTLTVSNMSPEDSSIYLCSVAADRGNQPQHFGDGTRLSIL.

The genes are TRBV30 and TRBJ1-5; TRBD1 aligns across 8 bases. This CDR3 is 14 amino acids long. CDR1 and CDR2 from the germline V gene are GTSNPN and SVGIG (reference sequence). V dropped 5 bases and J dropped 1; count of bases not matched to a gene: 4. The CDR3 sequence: CAWDRTGSNQPQHF. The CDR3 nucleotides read TGTGCCTGGGACCGGACAGGGAGCAATCAGCCCCAGCATTTT. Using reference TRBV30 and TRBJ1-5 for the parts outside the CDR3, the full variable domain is SQTIHQWPATLVQPVGSPLSLECTVEGTSNPNLYWYRQAAGRGLQLLFYSVGIGQISSEVPQNLSASRPQDRQFILSSKKLLLSDSGFYLCAWDRTGSNQPQHFGDGTRLSIL.

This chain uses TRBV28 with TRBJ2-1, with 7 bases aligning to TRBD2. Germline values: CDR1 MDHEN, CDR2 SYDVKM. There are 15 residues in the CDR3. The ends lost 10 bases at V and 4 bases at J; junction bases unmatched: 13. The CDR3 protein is CATRFESGVYNEQFF. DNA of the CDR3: TGTGCCACCCGCTTTGAGAGCGGGGTTTACAATGAGCAGTTCTTC.

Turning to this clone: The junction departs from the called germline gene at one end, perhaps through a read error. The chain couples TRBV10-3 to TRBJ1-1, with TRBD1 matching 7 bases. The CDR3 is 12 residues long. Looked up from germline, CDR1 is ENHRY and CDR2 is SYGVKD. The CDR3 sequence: CAISRQGADAFF. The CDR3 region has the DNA TGTGCCATCAGTAGACAGGGAGCTGACGCTTTCTTT.

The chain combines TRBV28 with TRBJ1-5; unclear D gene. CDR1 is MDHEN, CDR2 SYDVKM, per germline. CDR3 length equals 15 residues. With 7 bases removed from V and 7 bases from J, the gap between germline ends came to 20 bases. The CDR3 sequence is CASTPQTRLMQPQHF. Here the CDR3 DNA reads TGTGCCAGCACCCCTCAGACACGGCTTATGCAGCCCCAGCATTTT.

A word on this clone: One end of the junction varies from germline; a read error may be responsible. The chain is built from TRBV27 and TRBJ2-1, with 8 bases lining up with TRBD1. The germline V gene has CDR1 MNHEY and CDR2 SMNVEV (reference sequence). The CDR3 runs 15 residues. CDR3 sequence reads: CASQTGQGSFNEQFF. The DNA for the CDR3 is TGTGCCAGCCAGACAGGACAGGGATCCTTCAATGAGCAGTTCTTC.

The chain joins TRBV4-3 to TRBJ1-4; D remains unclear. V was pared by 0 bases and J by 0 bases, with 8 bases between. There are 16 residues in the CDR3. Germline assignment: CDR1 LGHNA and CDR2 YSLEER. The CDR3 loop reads CASSQDIGATNEKLFF. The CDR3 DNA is TGCGCCAGCAGCCAAGATATCGGAGCAACTAATGAAAAACTGTTTTTT.

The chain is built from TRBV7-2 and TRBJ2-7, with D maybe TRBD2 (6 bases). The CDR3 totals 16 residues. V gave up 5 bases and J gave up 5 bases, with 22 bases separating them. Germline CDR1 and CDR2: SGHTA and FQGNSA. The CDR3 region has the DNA TGTGCCAGCAGCCCGCCGGGACTCGAGCGCGGGAACGAGCAGTACTTC. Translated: CASSPPGLERGNEQYF.

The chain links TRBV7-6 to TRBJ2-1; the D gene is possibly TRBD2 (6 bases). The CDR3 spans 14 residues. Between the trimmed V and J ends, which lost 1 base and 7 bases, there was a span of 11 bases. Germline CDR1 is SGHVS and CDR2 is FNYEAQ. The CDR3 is CASSLVAGGNEQFF. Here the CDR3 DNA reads TGTGCCAGCAGCTTAGTGGCCGGGGGTAATGAGCAGTTCTTC.

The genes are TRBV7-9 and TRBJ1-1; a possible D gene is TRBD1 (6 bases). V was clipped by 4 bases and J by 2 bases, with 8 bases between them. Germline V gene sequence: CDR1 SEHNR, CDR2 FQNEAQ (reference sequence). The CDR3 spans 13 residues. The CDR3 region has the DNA TGTGCCAGCAGCTGGACAGTCAACACTGAAGCTTTCTTT. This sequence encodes CASSWTVNTEAFF.

DNA of the CDR3: TGTGCCATCAGTGAGTCAGGGGCTAGCGGGAGCGGTGAGCAGTTCTTC. It yields the protein CAISESGASGSGEQFF. The chain carries TRBV10-3 and TRBJ2-1; TRBD2 agrees at 10 bases. The J segment lost 9 bases and the V segment lost 0 bases, leaving 8 bases of the junction unmatched. Germline V gene lookup returns CDR1 ENHRY and CDR2 SYGVKD. This CDR3 is 16 amino acids long.

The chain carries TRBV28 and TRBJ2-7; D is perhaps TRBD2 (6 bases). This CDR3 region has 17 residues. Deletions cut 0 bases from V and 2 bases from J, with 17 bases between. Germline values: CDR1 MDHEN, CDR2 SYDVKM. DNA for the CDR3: TGTGCCAGCAGTTTATGGGTTGCGGGGACGGCCCCCTACGAGCAGTACTTC. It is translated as CASSLWVAGTAPYEQYF.

The CDR3 sequence is CASRFLAGTRDTQYF. CDR3 sequence (DNA): TGTGCCAGCAGGTTTCTAGCGGGAACCAGAGATACGCAGTATTTT. The chain recombines TRBV6-1 with TRBJ2-3, with 9 bases fitting TRBD2. The germline CDR1 and CDR2 sequences are MNHNS and SASEGT. This CDR3 has 15 amino acids. After removal of 6 bases from V and 5 bases from J, the junction contained 9 bases not matched to a gene.